These T cell receptor beta chains were read from a single sample in a study of T cell responses to AZD1222 COVID-19 vaccine. The method was immunoSEQ multiplex PCR; TCRdb's version includes in-frame clones alone and lacks a portion of them. This sample has 100,000 to 120,000 clones, with 85% to 90% found just once. The sequenced sample was peripheral blood, obtained 28 days after the second AZD1222 dose. These receptor sequences come from an adult who received the AZD1222 COVID-19 vaccine. Both conserved end residues are part of each CDR3. A D gene is named only where the DNA matches it firmly. Rows give clone size only sometimes, using once, few, many, or a class for an expanded clone.

cdr3_aa: CASSPLAGGDNEQFF; cdr3_nt: TGTGCCAGCTCACCACTAGCGGGAGGGGACAATGAGCAGTTCTTC; v_call: TRBV18; clone_size: .; j_call: TRBJ2-1; cdr3_length: 15; d_call: TRBD2
cdr3_aa: CASSQDVGSGNTIYF; cdr3_nt: TGCGCCAGCAGCCAAGACGTTGGCTCTGGAAACACCATATATTTT; v_call: TRBV4-1; clone_size: .; j_call: TRBJ1-3; cdr3_length: 15; d_call: .
cdr3_aa: CASSLRIGTQYF; cdr3_nt: TGTGCCAGCAGCCTGCGTATCGGGACCCAGTACTTC; v_call: TRBV13; clone_size: .; j_call: TRBJ2-5; cdr3_length: 12; d_call: .
cdr3_aa: CASSDLAGGMYQETQYF; cdr3_nt: TGTGCCAGCAGTGACTTAGCGGGGGGAATGTACCAAGAGACCCAGTACTTC; v_call: TRBV6-1; clone_size: .; j_call: TRBJ2-5; cdr3_length: 17; d_call: TRBD2
cdr3_aa: CASSPEVGGSYGYTF; cdr3_nt: TGTGCCAGCAGCCCCGAGGTGGGGGGTTCCTATGGCTACACCTTC; v_call: TRBV9; clone_size: .; j_call: TRBJ1-2; cdr3_length: 15; d_call: .
cdr3_aa: CASSSPRTGFGYTF; cdr3_nt: TGTGCCAGCAGCTCCCCAAGGACAGGGTTTGGCTACACCTTC; v_call: TRBV27; clone_size: few; j_call: TRBJ1-2; cdr3_length: 14; d_call: TRBD1
cdr3_aa: CAISGLQSTELFF; cdr3_nt: TGTGCCATCAGTGGGTTACAGAGTACGGAGCTGTTTTTT; v_call: TRBV10-3; clone_size: .; j_call: TRBJ2-2; cdr3_length: 13; d_call: .
cdr3_aa: CATSDQGVDQPQHF; cdr3_nt: TGTGCCACCAGTGATCAGGGGGTCGATCAGCCCCAGCATTTT; v_call: TRBV24-1; clone_size: .; j_call: TRBJ1-5; cdr3_length: 14; d_call: TRBD1
cdr3_aa: CASSPRDSNIREKLFF; cdr3_nt: TGTGCCAGCTCACCCCGGGACAGTAATATCCGTGAAAAACTGTTTTTT; v_call: TRBV18; clone_size: few; j_call: TRBJ1-4; cdr3_length: 16; d_call: TRBD1
cdr3_aa: CASSYEGARNQPQHF; cdr3_nt: TGTGCCAGCAGTTACGAGGGGGCGCGAAATCAGCCCCAGCATTTT; v_call: TRBV6-5; clone_size: .; j_call: TRBJ1-5; cdr3_length: 15; d_call: TRBD1
cdr3_aa: CASSTGQGGEQFF; cdr3_nt: TGTGCCAGTAGTACCGGACAGGGGGGTGAGCAGTTCTTC; v_call: TRBV19; clone_size: .; j_call: TRBJ2-1; cdr3_length: 13; d_call: TRBD1
cdr3_aa: CASRQEINYGYTF; cdr3_nt: TGTGCCAGCAGGCAAGAGATTAACTATGGCTACACCTTC; v_call: TRBV2; clone_size: .; j_call: TRBJ1-2; cdr3_length: 13; d_call: .
cdr3_aa: CASSSTGPYGYTF; cdr3_nt: TGTGCCAGCAGTTCGACAGGTCCCTATGGCTACACCTTC; v_call: TRBV6-5; clone_size: .; j_call: TRBJ1-2; cdr3_length: 13; d_call: .
cdr3_aa: CASSPLDGYTF; cdr3_nt: TGTGCCAGCAGCCCCCTAGATGGCTACACCTTC; v_call: TRBV7-9; clone_size: few; j_call: TRBJ1-2; cdr3_length: 11; d_call: .
cdr3_aa: CASSLGSAYNEQFF; cdr3_nt: TGTGCCAGCAGTTTAGGTAGCGCATACAATGAGCAGTTCTTC; v_call: TRBV27; clone_size: .; j_call: TRBJ2-1; cdr3_length: 14; d_call: .